This T cell receptor (beta chain) was sequenced in a study of blood T cells in healthy people across ages. Study-level results: Diversity was higher, and naive CD4+ cells more numerous, in long-lived donors than in aged donors. For the donors, CMV status was unknown and possibly confounded expanded clonotype changes.

As concerns this clonotype: Its target is unknown.

This CDR3 is 13 amino acids long. Germline CDR1 reads SNHLY; CDR2 reads FYNNEI. Trimming cost V 5 bases and J 2 bases, with 9 bases left between them. The authors ran a second PCR of about 6 to 11 cycles using a sample-barcoded 5' primer and a J-beta primer mix. MiXCR, applied by TCRdb to the 5' RACE reads, yields one record per CDR3 protein. Found here are about 1,400,000 distinct CDR3 sequences, 59% of them singletons; the top ten hold more than 6%. Input material: blood. The TCR sequence derives from a man younger than 30 in good health. The rearrangement links TRBV2 to TRBJ1-2; perhaps TRBD1 as D (5 bases). The CDR3 spells CASSMDKNYGYTF. The CDR3 nucleotides read TGTGCCAGCAGTATGGACAAGAACTATGGCTACACCTTC.